The source of this T cell receptor (beta chain) is a study of human T cells and chemical hapten exposure. Across the whole study: The sensitizing agent was 2% DPC, placed on about 2 cm by about 2 cm of upper inner arm skin.

MiXCR, run by TCRdb on the RACE reads, gives a single entry per CDR3 protein. The repertoire holds approximately 92,000 distinct CDR3 sequences, with 10% to 12% as singletons. Trimming took 6 bases from V and 4 from J, leaving 13 bases between them. CDR3 length: 14 amino acids. Described time point: patch test 2, 6 weeks after DPC sensitization. Treatment of the sample: therapeutic diphenylcyclopropenone sensitization with weekly scalp DPC. Here the sequenced sample was whole blood, taken in connection with sensitization to the hapten diphenylcyclopropenone (DPC). The clonotype originates from a woman between 40 and 50 years old with alopecia areata. Some clones in this sample may be carry-over from other donors' samples. The rearrangement uses TRBV12-3 or TRBV12-4 and TRBJ1-5; D possibly corresponds to TRBD1 (6 bases). CDR3 protein: CASSARGGNQPQHF. CDR3 sequence (DNA): TGTGCCAGCAGCGCCAGGGGCGGTAATCAGCCCCAGCATTTT.